This T cell receptor beta chain originates from a study of blood T cells in healthy people across ages. It was with a sample-barcoded 5' primer and a J-beta primer mix that a second PCR of roughly 7 to 12 cycles was run. TCRdb called the 5' RACE reads again in MiXCR, with one record for every CDR3 protein. Of about 720,000 distinct CDR3 sequences in the sample, roughly 25% are singletons; the top ten hold approximately 4%. Trimming removed 2 bases from V and 7 bases from J, with 11 bases in between. CDR1 and CDR2 (germline): MNHEY, SVGEGT. CDR3 size: 13 residues. These same records also appear under a second study, on T cells of mothers and their children. That work adds: At a rate of approximately 1.5 ug per 15 ul, cDNA synthesis received all of the extracted RNA. Addition of sample barcodes and 2-4 random nucleotides occurred through the M1S primer of the second PCR. Among related mother-child pairs, overlap was slightly higher than in unrelated pairs, though not significantly. Persistent microchimeric T cell clones were not found at ~100 per million sensitivity.

The sequenced sample consisted of blood. The chain joins TRBV6-2 or TRBV6-3 to TRBJ2-5, with D possibly TRBD2 on 6 matching bases. This receptor was identified in a boy younger than 18 in good health. Here the CDR3 DNA reads TGTGCCAGCAGTTACAGGACGACTAGGACCCAGTACTTC. It codes for CASSYRTTRTQYF.